This T cell receptor (beta chain) was sequenced during a study of brain metastases from non-small cell lung cancer. General study points: Compared with their matched primary tumors, 60% to 65% of brain metastases showed expanded T-cell clones.

This CDR3 is 14 amino acids long. V gave up 4 bases and J gave up 5 bases, with 14 bases separating them. Germline CDR1 and CDR2: WSHSY and SAAADI. Remarks on this clone: The antigen remains undetermined.

Sequenced by immunoSEQ multiplex PCR; TCRdb stores in-frame clones only, minus some. The sample shows 4,500 to 5,000 clones, about 88% of them seen only once. Sequencing was performed on tissue from a brain metastasis. The chain links TRBV10-2 to TRBJ2-5, with no clear D. The receptor's source is a donor at least 40 years old with non-small cell lung cancer. CDR3 protein: CASSGSNRSETQYF. As DNA, the CDR3 is TGCGCCAGCAGTGGTTCTAACAGATCGGAGACCCAGTACTTC.